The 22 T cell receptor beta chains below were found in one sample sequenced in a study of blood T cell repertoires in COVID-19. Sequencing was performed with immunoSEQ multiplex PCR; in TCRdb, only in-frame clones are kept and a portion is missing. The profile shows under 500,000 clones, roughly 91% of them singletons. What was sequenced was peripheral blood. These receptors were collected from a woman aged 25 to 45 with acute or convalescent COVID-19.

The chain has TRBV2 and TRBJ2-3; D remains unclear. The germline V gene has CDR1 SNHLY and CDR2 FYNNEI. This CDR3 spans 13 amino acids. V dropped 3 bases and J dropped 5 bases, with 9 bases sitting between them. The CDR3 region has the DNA TGTGCCAGCAGTGACAAGGAGAGAGATACGCAGTATTTT. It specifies CASSDKERDTQYF.

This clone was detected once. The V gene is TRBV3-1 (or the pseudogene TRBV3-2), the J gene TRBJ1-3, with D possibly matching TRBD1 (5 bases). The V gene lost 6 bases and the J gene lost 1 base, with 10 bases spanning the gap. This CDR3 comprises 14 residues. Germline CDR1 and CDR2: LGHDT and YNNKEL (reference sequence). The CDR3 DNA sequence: TGTGCCAGCAGTGCCCAGGGATCTGGAAACACCATATATTTT. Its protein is CASSAQGSGNTIYF.

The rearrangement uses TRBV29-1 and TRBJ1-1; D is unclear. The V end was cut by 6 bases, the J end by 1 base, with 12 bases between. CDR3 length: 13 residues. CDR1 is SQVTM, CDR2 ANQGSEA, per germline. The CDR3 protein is CSVASRKNTEAFF. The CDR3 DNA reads TGCAGCGTAGCCTCTCGCAAGAACACTGAAGCTTTCTTT.

The CDR3: CASSYRADPGGVTQHF. CDR3 bases: TGTGCCAGCAGTTATCGTGCGGATCCAGGAGGTGTGACCCAGCATTTT. The chain couples TRBV6-6 to TRBJ1-5; unclear D gene. The CDR3 spans 16 residues. The ends were cut back, 3 bases at V and 11 bases at J, with 23 bases in the middle. CDR1 is MNHNY and CDR2 is SVGAGI in the germline V gene (reference sequence).

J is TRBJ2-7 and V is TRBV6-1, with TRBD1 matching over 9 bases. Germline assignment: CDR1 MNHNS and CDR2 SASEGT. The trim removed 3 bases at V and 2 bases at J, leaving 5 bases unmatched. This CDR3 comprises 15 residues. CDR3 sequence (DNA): TGTGCCAGCAGTGAGGGGACAGGGTCCCCCTACGAGCAGTACTTC. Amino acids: CASSEGTGSPYEQYF.

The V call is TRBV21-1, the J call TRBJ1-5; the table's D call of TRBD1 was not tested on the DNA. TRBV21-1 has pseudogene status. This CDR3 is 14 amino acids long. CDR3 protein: CARNRDRGIQPQHF. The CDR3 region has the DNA TGTGCCAGAAACCGGGACAGGGGGATTCAGCCCCAGCATTTT.

The CDR3 nucleotides are TGTGCCACCAGCAGACAGGGCTCCTACACCTTC. Its protein is CATSRQGSYTF. This chain links TRBV15 with TRBJ1-2; D perhaps matches TRBD1 (5 bases). Trimming removed 2 bases at V and 10 bases at J, with 8 bases between. Germline CDR1 reads LNHNV; CDR2 reads YYDKDF (reference sequence). This CDR3 comprises 11 residues. The full variable domain, completed using reference TRBV15 and TRBJ1-2, is DAMVIQNPRYQVTQFGKPVTLSCSQTLNHNVMYWYQQKSSQAPKLLFHYYDKDFNNEADTPDNFQSRRPNTSFCFLDIRSPGLGDTAMYLCATSRQGSYTFGSGTRLTVV.

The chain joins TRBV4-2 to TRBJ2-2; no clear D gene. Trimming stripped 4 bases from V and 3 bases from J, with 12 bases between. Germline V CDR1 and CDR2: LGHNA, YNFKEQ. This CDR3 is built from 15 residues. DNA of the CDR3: TGTGCCAGCAGCCCTAAGATGGGCGACACCGGGGAGCTGTTTTTT. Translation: CASSPKMGDTGELFF.

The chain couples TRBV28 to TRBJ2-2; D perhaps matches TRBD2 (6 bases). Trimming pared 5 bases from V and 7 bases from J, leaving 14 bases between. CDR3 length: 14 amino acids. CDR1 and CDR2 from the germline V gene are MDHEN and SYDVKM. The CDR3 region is CASSRGGVDGELFF. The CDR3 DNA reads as TGTGCCAGCAGTCGCGGAGGGGTGGACGGGGAGCTGTTTTTT.

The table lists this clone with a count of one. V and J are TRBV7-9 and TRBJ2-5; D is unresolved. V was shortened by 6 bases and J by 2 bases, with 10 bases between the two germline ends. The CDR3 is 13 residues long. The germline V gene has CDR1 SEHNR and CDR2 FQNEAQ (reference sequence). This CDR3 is CASRYFDQETQYF. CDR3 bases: TGTGCCAGCAGATACTTCGATCAAGAGACCCAGTACTTC.

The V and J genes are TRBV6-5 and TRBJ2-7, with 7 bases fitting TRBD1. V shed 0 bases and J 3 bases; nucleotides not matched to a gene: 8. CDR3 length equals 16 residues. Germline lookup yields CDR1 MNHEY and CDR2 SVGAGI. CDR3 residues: CASSYSGGNRGYEQYF. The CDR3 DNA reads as TGTGCCAGCAGTTACTCGGGCGGAAACAGGGGCTACGAGCAGTACTTC.

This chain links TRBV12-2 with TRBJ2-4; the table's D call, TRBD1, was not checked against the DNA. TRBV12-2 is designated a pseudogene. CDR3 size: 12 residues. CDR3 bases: TGTGGGGGCCTTTTAGCCAAAAACATTCAGTACTTC. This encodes CGGLLAKNIQYF.

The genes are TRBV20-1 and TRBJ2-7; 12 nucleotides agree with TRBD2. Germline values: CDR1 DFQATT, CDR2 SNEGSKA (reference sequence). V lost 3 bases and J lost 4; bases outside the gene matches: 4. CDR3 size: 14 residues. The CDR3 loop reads CSASSSGGGYEQYF. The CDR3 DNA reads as TGCAGTGCTAGTTCTAGCGGGGGGGGTTACGAGCAGTACTTC.

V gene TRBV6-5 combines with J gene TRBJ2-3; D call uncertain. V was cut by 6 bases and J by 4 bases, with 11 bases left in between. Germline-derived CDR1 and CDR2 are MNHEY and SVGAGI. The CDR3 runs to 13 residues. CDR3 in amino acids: CASSLQKPDTQYF. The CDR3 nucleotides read TGTGCCAGCAGCTTACAGAAACCAGATACGCAGTATTTT.

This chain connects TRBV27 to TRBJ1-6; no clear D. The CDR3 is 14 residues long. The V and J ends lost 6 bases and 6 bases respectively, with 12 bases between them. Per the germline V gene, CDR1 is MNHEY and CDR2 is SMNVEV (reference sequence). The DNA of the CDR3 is TGTGCCAGCAGGCCAGGTCAGGTTAATTCACCCCTCCACTTT. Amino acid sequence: CASRPGQVNSPLHF.

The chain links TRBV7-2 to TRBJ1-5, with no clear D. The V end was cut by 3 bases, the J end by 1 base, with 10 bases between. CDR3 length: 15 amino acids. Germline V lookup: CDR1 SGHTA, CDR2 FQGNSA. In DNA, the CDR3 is TGTGCCAGCAGCTTGATATACAGCAGCAATCAGCCCCAGCATTTT. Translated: CASSLIYSSNQPQHF.

In DNA form, the CDR3 reads TGTGCCAGCAGCTTCCAGGGCTACGAGCAGTACTTC. Translated, it gives CASSFQGYEQYF. The chain couples TRBV5-6 to TRBJ2-7; D is perhaps TRBD1 (5 bases). Germline CDR1 SGHDT, CDR2 YYEEEE. CDR3 length: 12 residues. The germline V and J ends were trimmed by 2 bases and 3 bases, with 6 bases remaining between them.

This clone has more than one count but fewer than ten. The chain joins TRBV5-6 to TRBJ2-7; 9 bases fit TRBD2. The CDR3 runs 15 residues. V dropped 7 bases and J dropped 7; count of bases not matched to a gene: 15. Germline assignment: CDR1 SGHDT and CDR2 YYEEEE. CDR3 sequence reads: CASRYTATSGGEQYF. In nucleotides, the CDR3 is TGTGCCAGCCGCTACACGGCGACTAGCGGCGGGGAGCAGTACTTC.

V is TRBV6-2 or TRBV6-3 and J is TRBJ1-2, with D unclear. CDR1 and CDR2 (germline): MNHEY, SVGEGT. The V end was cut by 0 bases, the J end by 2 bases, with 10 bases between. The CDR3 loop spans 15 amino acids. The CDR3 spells CASSYSRGQNYGYTF. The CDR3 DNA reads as TGTGCCAGCAGTTACTCGAGAGGTCAGAACTATGGCTACACCTTC.

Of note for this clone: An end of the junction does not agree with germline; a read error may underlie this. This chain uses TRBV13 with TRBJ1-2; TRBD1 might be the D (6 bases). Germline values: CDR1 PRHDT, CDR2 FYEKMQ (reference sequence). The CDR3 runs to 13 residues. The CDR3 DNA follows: TGTGCCAGCAGCCTAGGACAGTCCAGTGGCTACACCTTC. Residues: CASSLGQSSGYTF.

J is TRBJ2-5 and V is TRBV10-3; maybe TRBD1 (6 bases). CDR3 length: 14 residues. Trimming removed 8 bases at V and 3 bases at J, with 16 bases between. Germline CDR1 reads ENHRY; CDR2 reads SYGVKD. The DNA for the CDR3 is TGTGCCATCTGTCAAACAGCAGGGGAAGAGACCCAGTACTTC. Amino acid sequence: CAICQTAGEETQYF.

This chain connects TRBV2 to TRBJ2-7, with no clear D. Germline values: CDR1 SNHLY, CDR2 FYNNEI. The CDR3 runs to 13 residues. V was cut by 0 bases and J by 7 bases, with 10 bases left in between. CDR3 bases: TGTGCCAGCAGTGAAGCGCCCGATCGGGAGCAGTACTTC. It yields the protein CASSEAPDREQYF.